A selection of T cell receptor beta chains follows, all from one sample in a study of response to subunit inactivated influenza vaccine. TCRdb called the RT-PCR reads again in MiXCR, with one record for every CDR3 protein. The sample lists about 310,000 distinct CDR3 sequences, 22% occurring once. Sequencing used PBMCs from blood, obtained less than 22 months after vaccination. The source of these receptors is a man between 45 and 75 years old who received an inactivated influenza vaccine. Each CDR3 is given with its conserved first and last residue. The D gene is left open where the match is weak. Clone size appears in some rows only: once, few, many, or a class for an expanded clone.

CDR3 length: 17
V gene: TRBV25-1
J gene: TRBJ1-6
clone size: many
D gene: -
CDR3 protein: CASSEYYDSSYNSPLHF
CDR3 DNA: TGTGCCAGCAGTGAATATTACGACAGCTCCTATAATTCACCCCTCCACTTT

CDR3 length: 14
V gene: TRBV3-1
J gene: TRBJ1-6
clone size: -
D gene: -
CDR3 protein: CASSQRQYNSPLHF
CDR3 DNA: TGTGCCAGCAGCCAAAGACAGTATAATTCACCCCTCCACTTT

CDR3 length: 12
V gene: TRBV7-3
J gene: TRBJ2-3
clone size: once
D gene: -
CDR3 protein: CASSSGRGRQYF
CDR3 DNA: TGTGCCAGCAGCTCGGGCCGAGGGAGGCAGTATTTT

CDR3 length: 14
V gene: TRBV12-3/TRBV12-4
J gene: TRBJ2-2
clone size: -
D gene: -
CDR3 protein: CASSRVLDTGELFF
CDR3 DNA: TGTGCCAGCAGCAGGGTCTTGGACACCGGGGAGCTGTTTTTT

CDR3 length: 13
V gene: TRBV20-1
J gene: TRBJ2-5
clone size: few
D gene: TRBD2
CDR3 protein: CSGIEAGGETQYF
CDR3 DNA: TGCAGTGGGATTGAGGCGGGGGGGGAGACCCAGTACTTC

CDR3 length: 16
V gene: TRBV20-1
J gene: TRBJ2-2
clone size: few
D gene: -
CDR3 protein: CSARTFGGTNTGELFF
CDR3 DNA: TGCAGTGCTAGGACCTTCGGCGGAACGAACACCGGGGAGCTGTTTTTT

CDR3 length: 13
V gene: TRBV18
J gene: TRBJ1-6
clone size: -
D gene: TRBD1
CDR3 protein: CASSVGTGTPLHF
CDR3 DNA: TGTGCCAGCTCGGTTGGGACAGGGACACCCCTCCACTTT

CDR3 length: 10
V gene: TRBV30
J gene: TRBJ2-5
clone size: few
D gene: -
CDR3 protein: CAWSGETQYF
CDR3 DNA: TGTGCCTGGAGTGGGGAGACCCAGTACTTC

CDR3 length: 11
V gene: TRBV20-1
J gene: TRBJ2-7
clone size: few
D gene: -
CDR3 protein: CSAPVLKEQYF
CDR3 DNA: TGCAGTGCGCCGGTTTTAAAGGAGCAGTACTTC

CDR3 length: 13
V gene: TRBV4-2
J gene: TRBJ2-7
clone size: -
D gene: TRBD2
CDR3 protein: CASSQGTSYEQYF
CDR3 DNA: TGTGCCAGCAGCCAAGGGACTAGCTACGAGCAGTACTTC

CDR3 length: 17
V gene: TRBV5-1
J gene: TRBJ1-3
clone size: few
D gene: -
CDR3 protein: CASSLVGPGLSGNTIYF
CDR3 DNA: TGCGCCAGCAGCTTGGTGGGCCCAGGCCTCTCTGGAAACACCATATATTTT

CDR3 length: 16
V gene: TRBV5-5
J gene: TRBJ1-1
clone size: -
D gene: -
CDR3 protein: CASSSAVRQLNTEAFF
CDR3 DNA: TGTGCCAGCAGCTCCGCGGTGAGACAGCTGAACACTGAAGCTTTCTTT

CDR3 length: 16
V gene: TRBV29-1
J gene: TRBJ2-2
clone size: many
D gene: -
CDR3 protein: CSVEDRAGLRTGELFF
CDR3 DNA: TGCAGCGTTGAAGATCGTGCAGGGTTGAGGACCGGGGAGCTGTTTTTT

CDR3 length: 13
V gene: TRBV6-1
J gene: TRBJ2-5
clone size: few
D gene: -
CDR3 protein: CASNGQSQETQYF
CDR3 DNA: TGTGCCAGCAATGGACAGTCCCAAGAGACCCAGTACTTC

CDR3 length: 13
V gene: TRBV20-1
J gene: TRBJ1-1
clone size: few
D gene: -
CDR3 protein: CSAAPGGNTEAFF
CDR3 DNA: TGCAGTGCGGCCCCGGGGGGGAACACTGAAGCTTTCTTT

CDR3 length: 14
V gene: TRBV6-1
J gene: TRBJ1-1
clone size: -
D gene: -
CDR3 protein: CASSLATNGAEAFF
CDR3 DNA: TGTGCCAGCAGTCTTGCCACGAATGGGGCTGAAGCTTTCTTT

CDR3 length: 20
V gene: TRBV9
J gene: TRBJ2-3
clone size: -
D gene: TRBD2
CDR3 protein: CASSAPGLALARTSTDTQYF
CDR3 DNA: TGTGCCAGCAGCGCCCCGGGACTAGCGCTAGCCCGAACTAGCACAGATACGCAGTATTTT

CDR3 length: 16
V gene: TRBV7-9
J gene: TRBJ1-1
clone size: few
D gene: -
CDR3 protein: CASSVPGSPSNTEAFF
CDR3 DNA: TGTGCCAGCAGCGTACCGGGATCACCTTCGAACACTGAAGCTTTCTTT

CDR3 length: 20
V gene: TRBV7-8
J gene: TRBJ1-5
clone size: -
D gene: TRBD1
CDR3 protein: CASSLAQITGEKEPDQPQHF
CDR3 DNA: TGTGCCAGCAGCTTAGCCCAAATCACAGGGGAAAAGGAGCCGGATCAGCCCCAGCATTTT

CDR3 length: 19
V gene: TRBV11-2
J gene: TRBJ1-1
clone size: few
D gene: TRBD1
CDR3 protein: CASSPGTDLPTSMNTEAFF
CDR3 DNA: TGTGCCAGCAGCCCAGGGACAGACCTTCCAACCTCAATGAACACTGAAGCTTTCTTT

CDR3 length: 16
V gene: TRBV12-3/TRBV12-4
J gene: TRBJ2-5
clone size: once
D gene: TRBD1
CDR3 protein: CASSPTGTGPQETQYF
CDR3 DNA: TGTGCCAGCAGCCCAACCGGGACAGGGCCTCAAGAGACCCAGTACTTC

CDR3 length: 14
V gene: TRBV3-1
J gene: TRBJ2-3
clone size: -
D gene: -
CDR3 protein: CASSQGTLLDTQYF
CDR3 DNA: TGTGCCAGCAGCCAAGGGACCCTTCTTGATACGCAGTATTTT

CDR3 length: 15
V gene: TRBV29-1
J gene: TRBJ2-3
clone size: few
D gene: -
CDR3 protein: CSVTTGNTGTDTQYF
CDR3 DNA: TGCAGCGTGACAACCGGGAACACAGGGACAGATACGCAGTATTTT

CDR3 length: 17
V gene: TRBV12-3/TRBV12-4
J gene: TRBJ1-1
clone size: few
D gene: -
CDR3 protein: CASSLGRGRGRNTEAFF
CDR3 DNA: TGTGCCAGCAGTTTAGGCAGGGGCCGCGGCCGGAACACTGAAGCTTTCTTT

CDR3 length: 18
V gene: TRBV7-8
J gene: TRBJ2-1
clone size: -
D gene: TRBD1
CDR3 protein: CASSLGGWSDRGKNEQFF
CDR3 DNA: TGTGCCAGCAGCTTAGGGGGTTGGAGCGACAGGGGGAAGAATGAGCAGTTCTTC

CDR3 length: 13
V gene: TRBV4-2
J gene: TRBJ2-7
clone size: -
D gene: -
CDR3 protein: CASSQELAYEQYF
CDR3 DNA: TGTGCCAGCAGCCAAGAGTTGGCCTACGAGCAGTACTTC

CDR3 length: 15
V gene: TRBV5-8
J gene: TRBJ1-5
clone size: -
D gene: -
CDR3 protein: CASSRSGVGNQPQHF
CDR3 DNA: TGTGCCAGCAGCCGATCAGGTGTAGGCAATCAGCCCCAGCATTTT

CDR3 length: 16
V gene: TRBV5-1
J gene: TRBJ1-4
clone size: few
D gene: TRBD1
CDR3 protein: CASSYTSGQVVKKLFF
CDR3 DNA: TGCGCCAGCAGCTATACCTCGGGACAGGTCGTGAAAAAACTGTTTTTT

CDR3 length: 11
V gene: TRBV7-2
J gene: TRBJ1-1
clone size: many
D gene: -
CDR3 protein: CASSTGGRAFF
CDR3 DNA: TGTGCCAGCAGCACCGGCGGGAGGGCTTTCTTT

CDR3 length: 13
V gene: TRBV6-5
J gene: TRBJ2-1
clone size: few
D gene: -
CDR3 protein: CASSYVGNNEQFF
CDR3 DNA: TGTGCCAGCAGTTATGTGGGAAACAATGAGCAGTTCTTC

CDR3 length: 14
V gene: TRBV20-1
J gene: TRBJ2-7
clone size: -
D gene: TRBD2
CDR3 protein: CSARVGGSSYEQYF
CDR3 DNA: TGCAGTGCTAGAGTGGGCGGGAGTTCCTACGAGCAGTACTTC

CDR3 length: 12
V gene: TRBV20-1
J gene: TRBJ1-1
clone size: -
D gene: -
CDR3 protein: CSAQLQNTEAFF
CDR3 DNA: TGCAGTGCACAGCTTCAGAACACTGAAGCTTTCTTT

CDR3 length: 12
V gene: TRBV10-1
J gene: TRBJ1-1
clone size: many
D gene: -
CDR3 protein: CASSERIGEAFF
CDR3 DNA: TGCGCCAGCAGTGAGCGAATCGGTGAAGCTTTCTTT

CDR3 length: 18
V gene: TRBV21-1
J gene: TRBJ1-2
clone size: -
D gene: -
CDR3 protein: CASSKALVDPGANYGYTF
CDR3 DNA: TGTGCCAGCAGCAAGGCCCTAGTGGATCCAGGAGCTAACTATGGCTACACCTTC

CDR3 length: 16
V gene: TRBV5-1
J gene: TRBJ1-3
clone size: many
D gene: -
CDR3 protein: CASSRADRNSGNTIYF
CDR3 DNA: TGCGCCAGCAGCCGCGCCGACAGAAACTCTGGAAACACCATATATTTT

CDR3 length: 14
V gene: TRBV7-9
J gene: TRBJ1-3
clone size: -
D gene: -
CDR3 protein: CASSFVQGGNTIYF
CDR3 DNA: TGTGCCAGCAGCTTTGTGCAGGGAGGAAACACCATATATTTT

CDR3 length: 14
V gene: TRBV7-2
J gene: TRBJ2-7
clone size: -
D gene: -
CDR3 protein: CASSLGHRSYEQYF
CDR3 DNA: TGTGCCAGCAGCTTAGGCCACAGGTCCTACGAGCAGTACTTC

CDR3 length: 17
V gene: TRBV4-2
J gene: TRBJ1-6
clone size: few
D gene: -
CDR3 protein: CASSQEGGQLYNSPLHF
CDR3 DNA: TGTGCCAGCAGCCAAGAGGGAGGACAGCTTTATAATTCACCCCTCCACTTT

CDR3 length: 16
V gene: TRBV5-8
J gene: TRBJ1-2
clone size: -
D gene: -
CDR3 protein: CASSYGWGLKKQGYTF
CDR3 DNA: TGTGCCAGCAGCTATGGTTGGGGCCTAAAAAAGCAGGGCTACACCTTC

CDR3 length: 16
V gene: TRBV4-3
J gene: TRBJ1-2
clone size: few
D gene: -
CDR3 protein: CASSQEWGTGNYGYTF
CDR3 DNA: TGCGCCAGCAGCCAAGAGTGGGGAACGGGAAACTATGGCTACACCTTC

CDR3 length: 12
V gene: TRBV10-3
J gene: TRBJ2-5
clone size: few
D gene: -
CDR3 protein: CAINDGGETQYF
CDR3 DNA: TGTGCCATCAATGACGGAGGGGAGACCCAGTACTTC

CDR3 length: 13
V gene: TRBV19
J gene: TRBJ2-7
clone size: -
D gene: TRBD1
CDR3 protein: CASSIDRDYEQYF
CDR3 DNA: TGTGCCAGTAGTATCGACAGGGACTACGAGCAGTACTTC

CDR3 length: 13
V gene: TRBV29-1
J gene: TRBJ1-1
clone size: few
D gene: -
CDR3 protein: CSVEVSLNTEAFF
CDR3 DNA: TGCAGCGTTGAAGTCAGCCTGAACACTGAAGCTTTCTTT

CDR3 length: 14
V gene: TRBV28
J gene: TRBJ1-1
clone size: few
D gene: -
CDR3 protein: CASSYGHLNTEAFF
CDR3 DNA: TGTGCCAGCAGCTATGGACACCTGAACACTGAAGCTTTCTTT

CDR3 length: 16
V gene: TRBV6-2/TRBV6-3
J gene: TRBJ2-1
clone size: few
D gene: TRBD2
CDR3 protein: CASSLMGGRALNEQFF
CDR3 DNA: TGTGCCAGCAGCCTCATGGGCGGGAGGGCCCTTAATGAGCAGTTCTTC